The 11 T cell receptor beta chains in this list originate from one sample, sequenced in a study of cytomegalovirus exposure and HLA in healthy donors. Amplification used 60 Vbeta primers and 13 Jbeta primers. Only in-frame clones appear in the TCRdb table, and some are missing; sequencing was by immunoSEQ multiplex PCR. The sample lists about 150,000 clones, roughly a tenth seen once, with about 1.7% in the top ten. Sequenced: PBMCs. The receptors here all came from a male donor in good health and CMV-seronegative.

This clone came up a few times. The rearrangement links TRBV7-9 to TRBJ1-2; D is perhaps TRBD1 (5 bases). The CDR3 has 15 amino acids. V was cut by 4 bases and J by 0 bases, with 12 bases left in between. The V gene's germline CDR1 is SEHNR and CDR2 FQNEAQ (reference sequence). The CDR3 DNA is TGTGCCAGCAGCTCCACCGGGACTCCTAACTATGGCTACACCTTC. Its translation is CASSSTGTPNYGYTF.

In this sample, this clone turned up a few times. The V and J genes are TRBV7-2 and TRBJ1-1; 8 nucleotides line up with TRBD1. Germline lookup yields CDR1 SGHTA and CDR2 FQGNSA. CDR3 length: 17 amino acids. The V segment lost 4 bases and the J segment 1 base; nucleotides outside the gene matches: 11. The CDR3 sequence: CASSSGGQGARNTEAFF. The CDR3 DNA reads TGTGCCAGCAGCTCGGGAGGTCAGGGGGCCAGGAACACTGAAGCTTTCTTT.

The chain employs TRBV7-2 and TRBJ2-7; 11 bases are shared with TRBD1. Germline CDR1 and CDR2: SGHTA and FQGNSA. J lost 5 bases, V lost 2 bases, and 5 bases had no gene match. The CDR3 consists of 15 residues. Here the CDR3 DNA reads TGTGCCAGCAGCTTATATTGGACAGGGGGCCACGAGCAGTACTTC. This encodes CASSLYWTGGHEQYF.

This clone turned up a few times. At the DNA level, this CDR3 is encoded by other sequences in the same sample as well. The genes are TRBV6-5 and TRBJ1-1, with D tentatively TRBD1 (5 bases). The germline V gene has CDR1 MNHEY and CDR2 SVGAGI. The CDR3 has 14 residues. V was cut by 2 bases and J by 1 base, with 8 bases left in between. CDR3 nucleotide sequence: TGTGCCAGCAGTTACGTGGGGGGGAACACTGAAGCTTTCTTT. Residues: CASSYVGGNTEAFF.

This clone occurred a few times. The J gene is TRBJ2-1, the V gene TRBV30, with D perhaps TRBD2 (7 bases). Trimming cost V 7 bases and J 3 bases, with 13 bases left between them. Germline V gene data show CDR1 as GTSNPN and CDR2 as SVGIG (reference sequence). The CDR3 consists of 13 residues. CDR3 nucleotides: TGTGCCTTTGAGGGGGGGATCTACAATGAGCAGTTCTTC. Its translation is CAFEGGIYNEQFF.

This clone was detected a few times. This chain connects TRBV29-1 to TRBJ2-7; TRBD1 might be the D (5 bases). Trimming stripped 7 bases from V and 4 bases from J, with 11 bases between. The CDR3 is made up of 11 amino acids. Germline loops: CDR1 SQVTM, CDR2 ANQGSEA. This CDR3 is CSAETEYEQYF. The CDR3 bases are TGCAGCGCTGAGACAGAGTACGAGCAGTACTTC.

CDR3 in amino acids: CASSESTANTGELFF. CDR3 nucleotides: TGTGCCAGCAGTGAATCGACAGCGAACACCGGGGAGCTGTTTTTT. The V call is TRBV25-1, the J call TRBJ2-2, with a tentative D call TRBD1 (5 bases). V was cut by 1 base and J by 0 bases, with 6 bases left in between. CDR1 is MGHDK, CDR2 SYGVNS, per germline. The CDR3 is 15 residues long.

This rearrangement joins TRBV7-2 to TRBJ2-3; D is possibly TRBD2 (5 bases). CDR3 length: 15 amino acids. CDR1 is SGHTA, CDR2 FQGNSA, per germline. V shed 3 bases and J shed 0 bases, with 10 bases lying between them. CDR3 loop: CASSLKAASTDTQYF. The DNA of the CDR3 is TGTGCCAGCAGCTTGAAAGCGGCCAGCACAGATACGCAGTATTTT.

This clone was observed a handful of times. The rearrangement joins TRBV28 to TRBJ1-2; D not resolved. The CDR3 has 14 amino acids. V was trimmed by 4 bases and J by 4 bases, leaving 13 bases between them. Germline values: CDR1 MDHEN, CDR2 SYDVKM. Here the CDR3 DNA reads TGTGCCAGCAGTTCGGGATTTGGGGTCTATGGCTACACCTTC. Translation gives CASSSGFGVYGYTF.

The rearrangement links TRBV27 to TRBJ1-5; no clear D gene. This CDR3 spans 15 amino acids. The V gene's germline CDR1 is MNHEY and CDR2 SMNVEV (reference sequence). Trimming shortened V by 4 bases and J by 0 bases, and 10 bases separated the two germline ends. CDR3 DNA: TGTGCCAGCAGTTCCCGGTCTCATAGCAATCAGCCCCAGCATTTT. Encoded protein: CASSSRSHSNQPQHF.

This clone was seen a few times. V usage is TRBV19 and J usage is TRBJ2-6; 12 bases match TRBD2. The germline V gene encodes CDR1 LNHDA and CDR2 SQIVND (reference sequence). The ends lost 7 bases at V and 3 bases at J; junction bases unmatched: 13. The CDR3 loop spans 19 amino acids. CDR3 region: CASTLRASGRGGGANVLTF. CDR3 DNA: TGTGCCAGTACGCTACGGGCTAGCGGGAGGGGCGGTGGGGCCAACGTCCTGACTTTC.